This T cell receptor (beta chain) was obtained from a study of control samples from healthy donors and cancer patients. The method was immunoSEQ multiplex PCR; TCRdb's version includes in-frame clones alone and lacks a portion of them. The sample includes some 95,000 clones, roughly 88% seen only once; the top ten take 11% to 15%. This clone was found once. Germline V gene lookup returns CDR1 SNHLY and CDR2 FYNNEI. This CDR3 contains 13 residues. The V end lost 3 bases, the J end lost 0 bases, and 6 bases lay between the germline ends. Sequenced: blood. The chain combines TRBV2 with TRBJ2-7; D not resolved. The clonotype was recovered from a man aged 30 to 39 in good health. CDR3: CASSEFPSYEQYF. In DNA, the CDR3 is TGTGCCAGCAGTGAGTTCCCCTCCTACGAGCAGTACTTC.